This is a list of T cell receptor beta chains from one sample in a study of cytomegalovirus exposure and HLA in healthy donors. This table comes from immunoSEQ multiplex PCR, and its TCRdb copy is limited to in-frame clones, with some not included. The repertoire holds some 100,000 clones, with 55% to 75% as singletons. The specimen sequenced was PBMCs. The receptors were sampled from a woman in her late teens or twenties in good health and CMV-seropositive. The CDR3 runs from the conserved cysteine through the conserved F or W. The D gene is left open where the match is weak. Part of the rows lack a size; the others show once, few, many or a class for expanded clones.

D gene,clone size,V gene,J gene,CDR3 DNA,CDR3 protein
.,.,TRBV6-6,TRBJ1-1,TGTGCCAGCATTTCCAGGGAAGGAGCTGAAGCTTTCTTT,CASISREGAEAFF
.,.,TRBV28,TRBJ2-2,TGTGCCAGCAGGACGGGTGGGAGCACCGGGGAGCTGTTTTTT,CASRTGGSTGELFF
.,.,TRBV7-9,TRBJ1-2,TGTGCCAGCAGCTTGGGGGCGGATGGCTACACCTTC,CASSLGADGYTF
TRBD1,.,TRBV2,TRBJ1-2,TGTGCCAGCCGGACAGGGGAGGGCTACACCTTC,CASRTGEGYTF
.,once,TRBV7-2,TRBJ2-3,TGTGCCAGCAGCTCCAAGGGGTTCACAGATACGCAGTATTTT,CASSSKGFTDTQYF
TRBD2,few,TRBV4-3,TRBJ2-3,TGCGCCAGCAGTCGGGGGAGGGACCGCACAGATACGCAGTATTTT,CASSRGRDRTDTQYF
.,.,TRBV5-4,TRBJ2-1,TGTGCCAGCAGCTCTCCGGGTCTGGGTCGGAATGAGCAGTTCTTC,CASSSPGLGRNEQFF
TRBD1,.,TRBV7-8,TRBJ2-3,TGTGCCAGCAGCAAGGGACAGAGCACAGATACGCAGTATTTT,CASSKGQSTDTQYF
.,.,TRBV10-3,TRBJ1-1,TGTGCCATCAGTGAGTCGAGTGAGACAGGCCGTAGGGGGAACACTGAAGCTTTCTTT,CAISESSETGRRGNTEAFF
TRBD1,few,TRBV29-1,TRBJ2-1,TGCAGCGCCGACAGGGCAGGTACTGAGCAGTTCTTC,CSADRAGTEQFF
.,.,TRBV9,TRBJ2-1,TGTGCCAGCAGTCGCAGGGGCCACAATGAGCAGTTCTTC,CASSRRGHNEQFF
TRBD1,.,TRBV10-3,TRBJ1-4,TGTGCCATCAGTGAGAGTGGGGGACAGGTTCGGGAAAAACTGTTTTTT,CAISESGGQVREKLFF
.,few,TRBV2,TRBJ2-5,TGTGCCAGCAGTGAAACTAAAAGGGGCCAAGAGACCCAGTACTTC,CASSETKRGQETQYF
TRBD1,once,TRBV6-1,TRBJ1-1,TGTGCCAGCAGAGACAGGGGGCGGAACACTGAAGCTTTCTTT,CASRDRGRNTEAFF
TRBD1,few,TRBV5-4,TRBJ1-2,TGTGCCAGCAGTTATCCCGGACAGGGGGCCTATGGCTACACCTTC,CASSYPGQGAYGYTF
TRBD1,.,TRBV5-6,TRBJ1-3,TGTGCCAGCAGCTGGGGGACAGGGCATGTAAACACCATATATTTT,CASSWGTGHVNTIYF
.,.,TRBV7-9,TRBJ2-1,TGTGCCAGCATCCCAGCGAGACAGAACAATGAGCAGTTCTTC,CASIPARQNNEQFF
TRBD2,few,TRBV7-9,TRBJ2-5,TGTGCCAGCAGCCCATGGACTAGCGGGGCAGAGACCCAGTACTTC,CASSPWTSGAETQYF
TRBD1,.,TRBV6-5,TRBJ1-3,TGTGCCAGCAGCGGGACAGACTCTGGAAACACCATATATTTT,CASSGTDSGNTIYF
.,.,TRBV7-8,TRBJ1-6,TGTGCCAGCAGCCCAGGACTGCCGTGGGAACGGAATTCACCCCTCCACTTT,CASSPGLPWERNSPLHF
TRBD1,few,TRBV5-4,TRBJ1-1,TGTGCCAGCAGCTCGGGGGAACAGGGGTTCACTGAAGCTTTCTTT,CASSSGEQGFTEAFF
TRBD1,.,TRBV7-9,TRBJ2-7,TGTGCCAGCAGCCTCCGGGACAGGGGCGTCTACGAGCAGTACTTC,CASSLRDRGVYEQYF
TRBD1,.,TRBV4-2,TRBJ2-2,TGTGCCAGCAGCCCCTCAAACAGGGGTCCCGGGGAGCTGTTTTTT,CASSPSNRGPGELFF
.,.,TRBV14,TRBJ2-2,TGTGCCAGCAGCCAAGATCTTCGGCAGGCTTTTAACACCGGGGAGCTGTTTTTT,CASSQDLRQAFNTGELFF
.,.,TRBV11-3,TRBJ2-1,TGTGCCAGCAGCCCCGGACTAACGAATGAGCAGTTCTTC,CASSPGLTNEQFF
.,few,TRBV28,TRBJ1-1,TGTGCCAGCAGTTCGGGGGGTCCTCCAGGACAGTTGAACACTGAAGCTTTCTTT,CASSSGGPPGQLNTEAFF
.,.,TRBV30,TRBJ2-7,TGTGCCTGGAGCCGAACAGGAGGGGAGCAGTACTTC,CAWSRTGGEQYF
.,.,TRBV25-1,TRBJ1-4,TGTGCCAGCAGTGAAGTCGGCAGGGGTGAGGAAAAACTGTTTTTT,CASSEVGRGEEKLFF
.,few,TRBV9,TRBJ1-3,TGTGCCAGCAGCGTAGCAACAGGGTTTTCTGGAAACACCATATATTTT,CASSVATGFSGNTIYF
.,few,TRBV29-1,TRBJ2-1,TGCAGCGTTGAGCCCCGGGGGGCGCGAAATGAGCAGTTCTTC,CSVEPRGARNEQFF
.,few,TRBV11-3,TRBJ2-7,TGTGCCAGCAGCTTGGAGCCGAGCTCCTACGAGCAGTACTTC,CASSLEPSSYEQYF
.,few,TRBV6-5,TRBJ1-4,TGTGCCAGCAGTCGACAGGATTTGGGGGAAAAACTGTTTTTT,CASSRQDLGEKLFF
.,few,TRBV19,TRBJ1-5,TGTGCCAGTACCTCCGCCAGGGGCGCAGGGCAGCCCCAGCATTTT,CASTSARGAGQPQHF
TRBD2,.,TRBV5-4,TRBJ2-3,TGTGCCAGCACTCGGGAGGGAGGAACTAGCACAGATACGCAGTATTTT,CASTREGGTSTDTQYF
.,few,TRBV9,TRBJ1-1,TGTGCCAGCAGCGTAGGTTCAGGGAAGGCTGAAGCTTTCTTT,CASSVGSGKAEAFF
TRBD1,.,TRBV30,TRBJ2-3,TGTGCCTGGAGCCCAATACAGGGGATTGCAGATACGCAGTATTTT,CAWSPIQGIADTQYF
.,.,TRBV5-1,TRBJ2-1,TGCGCCAGCAGCCTCGGCAATGAGCAGTTCTTC,CASSLGNEQFF
.,.,TRBV15,TRBJ1-5,TGCGCCACCAGCAGAGCAACAGGTCTAGTTCAGCCCCAGCATTTT,CATSRATGLVQPQHF
TRBD2,.,TRBV15,TRBJ2-7,TGTGCCACCAGCAGAGCTCCGGGACTAGCGGGAGGGAGGCCCTACGAGCAGTACTTC,CATSRAPGLAGGRPYEQYF
.,.,TRBV6-5,TRBJ2-7,TGTGCCAGCAGTTACAGTAACAGGGATGCCGAGCAGTACTTC,CASSYSNRDAEQYF